The TCR beta chain described here comes from a study of response to subunit inactivated influenza vaccine. TCRdb called the RT-PCR reads again in MiXCR, with one record for every CDR3 protein. The sample contains about 700,000 distinct CDR3 sequences, 15% to 18% of which appear only once. This clonotype was counted only a few times. The target antigen is unknown. Notes on the study in general: The authors proposed limited new T cell recruitment per seasonal influenza vaccination.

The length of the CDR3 is 16 residues. After removal of 8 bases from V and 0 bases from J, the junction contained 4 bases not matched to a gene. Germline CDR1 is KGHDR and CDR2 is SFDVKD. The TCR originated in a man over 45 who received an inactivated influenza vaccine. The source was PBMCs from blood, collected 11 to 12 days after vaccination. The V gene is TRBV24-1, the J gene TRBJ2-2; 11 bases agree with TRBD2. CDR3 sequence (DNA): TGTGCCACCATGGGGACTAGCGGCTCGAACACCGGGGAGCTGTTTTTT. Protein sequence: CATMGTSGSNTGELFF.